This TCR beta chain was found in a study of blood T cell repertoires in COVID-19 (dated by TCRdb to the early 2020s). The study in broad terms: Samples from collaborators originated in the United States, Italy and Spain and spanned both the acute and convalescent phases of COVID-19. The dataset comprised deeply sampled blood TCRbeta repertoires from subjects exposed to, actively infected with, or recovered from COVID-19. The samples were drawn from the first 160 participants of the ongoing ImmuneRACE study and from more than 1,000 subjects provided by 6 global collaborators. A freely available public database, intended as a resource for researchers studying the immune response to SARS-CoV-2, is where the repertoires were released. Where available, HLA class I and class II types were obtained from metadata supplied by the sample provider rather than from assay-based typing. A de-identified subject ID, COVID-19 status, age in years and sex were almost always included in the sample metadata. The prospective study material was composed of cDNA or gDNA derived from T cells, B-cell-depleted T cells, or PBMCs.

In Seattle, one collaborating source enrolled patients while the infection was active and tracked those patients longitudinally over the course of disease. Whole blood was collected in K2EDTA tubes by collaborating institutions according to the institutions' own protocols. For TCRbeta analysis, collaborators shipped samples as frozen whole blood, isolated PBMCs, or DNA extracted from either of those sample types. The immunoSEQ Assay, a bias-controlled multiplex PCR, was used to amplify TCRbeta CDR3 regions from genomic DNA. As for the original processing: The number of nucleated cells in each sample was estimated from the amplification of reference gene primers within the assay. To quantify the absolute abundance of each unique TCRbeta CDR3 rearrangement, sequence reads were collapsed and filtered. For each sample, productive Simpson clonality was calculated by taking the square root of Simpson's diversity index across productive rearrangements. TCRdb limited this immuneACCESS table to in-frame rearrangements with V and J called. A share of clones is missing; checked studies link under half to unresolved V genes, and the rest is unexplained. The DNA gave D and trimming, while V, J and clone size come from that table. The sample profile shows about 360,000 clones; 70% to 90% of them were found once. The top ten hold roughly 7.2% of the sample.

In regard to this clone: This clone's antigen is unknown. No base qualities exist here, and no much larger clone lies one base off it.

Trimming costs V 5 bases and J 6 bases, and their ends lie 7 bases apart. Counted from cysteine to phenylalanine, this CDR3 has 11 amino acids. The DNA shown is the 33-base CDR3, in frame from base 1. CDR1 is given as SGHNT and CDR2 as YENEEA, both from the germline V gene. Results and caveats for the whole study, not just this receptor: Clinical and demographic metadata were provided uncurated, with the amount varying by source and participant.

Sequenced: peripheral blood. The sequence was obtained from a woman in her fifties or sixties with COVID-19, enrolled during active disease. In this chain, TRBV11-3 is recombined with TRBJ1-1; TRBD1 is a possible D gene, resting on 6 matching bases. CDR3 protein: CASSQGPEAFF. The nucleotides read TGTGCCAGCAGCCAGGGGCCTGAAGCTTTCTTT.